The clone carrying this T cell receptor beta chain was counted ten times or more. What it recognizes is unknown. The V end lost 0 bases, the J end lost 5 bases, and 17 bases lay between the germline ends. Germline values: CDR1 MRHNA, CDR2 SNTAGT. The CDR3 consists of 16 residues. The library protocol tagged each TCR cDNA with a unique molecular identifier. TCRdb reprocessed the 5' RACE reads with MiXCR, giving one entry per CDR3 protein. In the table there are 15,000 to 20,000 distinct CDR3 sequences, roughly 6% of which are singletons. Time point of the sample: sample taken at primary tumor resection. Patients with untreated early-stage non-small cell lung cancer, numbering 72, were the donors. Whole RNA, which was extracted from tumor, nontumor lung tissue or frozen PBMC, was sequenced without any cell sorting. The data were taken from a study of spatial heterogeneity in lung cancer. Study conclusions and caveats: In tumors, expanded intratumoral alpha and beta TCR counts tracked mutation counts.

V usage is TRBV6-4 and J usage is TRBJ2-7, with D perhaps TRBD1 (5 bases). The sequenced sample was lung tumor tissue, obtained at surgery. The source is a female donor with early-stage non-small cell lung cancer. The CDR3 bases are TGTGCCAGCAGTGACTCGAGTGCTCAGGGTAGGCACGAGCAGTACTTC. It is translated as CASSDSSAQGRHEQYF.